This T cell receptor beta chain was found in a study of blood T cell repertoires in COVID-19. Study context: Sample material is recorded as cDNA or gDNA derived from T cells, B-cell-depleted T cells, or PBMCs.

Patients in Seattle were enrolled during active infection, then followed longitudinally. In the original analysis: Amplification from reference gene primers served as the basis for estimated nucleated cell counts. Assay used: immunoSEQ multiplex PCR; TCRdb lists only in-frame clones, some missing. The V and J calls and the clone size are those of that table, but D and trimming were determined from the DNA. This table has 200,000 to 250,000 clones, roughly four fifths appearing once. This receptor was taken from an elderly woman with COVID-19, enrolled during active disease. The material sequenced was peripheral blood.

Written as DNA, the CDR3 is TGTGCCAGCAGTTTCGGGGGACGGACAGATACGCAGTATTTT. Its protein is CASSFGGRTDTQYF. The rearrangement links TRBV27 to TRBJ2-3; perhaps TRBD2 as D (6 bases). Germline values: CDR1 MNHEY, CDR2 SMNVEV (reference sequence). There are 14 residues in the CDR3. Trimming left V 3 bases short and J 3 bases short, with 10 bases between.